This T cell receptor (beta chain) is from a study of preoperative IRX-2 immunotherapy in early breast cancer. Treatment denoted: preoperative locoregional IRX-2 cytokine immunotherapy. This phase Ib study tested locoregional IRX-2 cytokine immunotherapy given before surgery. Measured with immunoSEQ multiplex PCR; TCRdb has only the in-frame clones, and not every one. The sample lists about 33,000 clones, around 92% seen once, with less than 2% in the top ten. The CDR3 has 17 residues. CDR1 and CDR2 from the germline V gene are SGHNT and YENEEA. V shed 5 bases, J shed 4 bases, and the junction held 9 bases outside the gene matches.

The source is a human donor with breast cancer. The sequenced sample was tumor tissue, obtained after IRX-2 immunotherapy. This chain uses TRBV11-3 with TRBJ1-4, with 11 bases fitting TRBD1. The CDR3 nucleotides read TGTGCCAGCAGCATCTCGGACAGGGGGCTTAGTAATGAAAAACTGTTTTTT. As protein: CASSISDRGLSNEKLFF.